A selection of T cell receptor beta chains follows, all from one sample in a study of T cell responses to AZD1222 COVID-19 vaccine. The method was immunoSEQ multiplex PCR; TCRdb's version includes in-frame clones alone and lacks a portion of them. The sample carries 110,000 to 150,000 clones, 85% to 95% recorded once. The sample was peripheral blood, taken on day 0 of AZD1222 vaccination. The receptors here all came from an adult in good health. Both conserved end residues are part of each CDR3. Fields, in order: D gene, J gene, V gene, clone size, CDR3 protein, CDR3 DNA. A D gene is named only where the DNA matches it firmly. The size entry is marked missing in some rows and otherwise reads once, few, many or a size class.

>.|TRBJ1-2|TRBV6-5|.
CASSQWGGGYGYTF
TGTGCCAGCAGCCAGTGGGGGGGAGGGTATGGCTACACCTTC
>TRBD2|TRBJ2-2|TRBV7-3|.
CASSRTSGATNTGELFF
TGTGCCAGCAGCCGGACTAGCGGGGCGACGAACACCGGGGAGCTGTTTTTT
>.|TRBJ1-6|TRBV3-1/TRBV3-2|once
CASSQDRGGSYYNSPLHF
TGTGCCAGCAGCCAAGATCGGGGGGGATCCTATTATAATTCACCCCTCCACTTT
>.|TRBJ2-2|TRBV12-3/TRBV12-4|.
CASTDRTRELFF
TGTGCCAGCACCGACCGTACGAGGGAGCTGTTTTTT
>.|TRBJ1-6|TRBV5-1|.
CASSRDGPNSPLHF
TGCGCCAGCAGCCGGGACGGACCCAATTCACCCCTCCACTTT
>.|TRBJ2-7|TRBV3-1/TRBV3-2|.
CASSQEGTLYEQYF
TGTGCCAGCAGCCAAGAAGGGACTCTGTACGAGCAGTACTTC
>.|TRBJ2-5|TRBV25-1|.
CASSQAETQYF
TGTGCCAGCAGTCAGGCTGAGACCCAGTACTTC
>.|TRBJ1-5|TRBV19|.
CASTWNWNQPQHF
TGTGCCAGTACTTGGAATTGGAATCAGCCCCAGCATTTT
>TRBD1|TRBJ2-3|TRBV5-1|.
CASSLLQGADTQYF
TGCGCCAGCAGCTTGTTACAGGGGGCAGATACGCAGTATTTT
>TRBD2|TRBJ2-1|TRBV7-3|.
CASSPQSGGPWSEQFF
TGTGCCAGCAGCCCCCAAAGCGGGGGCCCTTGGAGCGAGCAGTTCTTC
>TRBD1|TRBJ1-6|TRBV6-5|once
CASSSGTVASPLHF
TGTGCCAGCAGTTCCGGGACAGTGGCTTCACCCCTCCACTTT
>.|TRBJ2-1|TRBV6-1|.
CASSEAGRTEQFF
TGTGCCAGCAGTGAAGCGGGGAGGACAGAGCAGTTCTTC
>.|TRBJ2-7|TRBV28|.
CASIRTGSYEQYF
TGTGCCAGCATTCGGACGGGCTCCTACGAGCAGTACTTC
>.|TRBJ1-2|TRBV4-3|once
CASSQDLIGAGYTF
TGCGCCAGCAGCCAAGATTTGATAGGGGCTGGCTACACCTTC
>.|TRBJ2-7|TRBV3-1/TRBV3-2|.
CASSHGTTGTDPYEQYF
TGTGCCAGCAGCCATGGAACCACCGGGACGGACCCTTACGAGCAGTACTTC
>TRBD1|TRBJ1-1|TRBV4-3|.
CASRTGGWTEAFF
TGCGCCAGCAGAACAGGGGGTTGGACTGAAGCTTTCTTT
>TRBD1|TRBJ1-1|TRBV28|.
CAARGQGAIAFF
TGTGCCGCGAGGGGACAGGGGGCAATCGCTTTCTTT
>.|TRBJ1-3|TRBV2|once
CASSEGERSGNTIYF
TGTGCCAGCAGTGAGGGGGAAAGGAGTGGAAACACCATATATTTT
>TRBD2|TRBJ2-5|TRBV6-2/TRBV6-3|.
CASSSISRGAEETQYF
TGTGCCAGCAGTTCGATCTCGCGGGGGGCCGAAGAGACCCAGTACTTC
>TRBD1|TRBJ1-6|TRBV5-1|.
CASSPGTADNSPLHF
TGCGCCAGCAGCCCCGGGACAGCCGATAATTCACCCCTCCACTTT
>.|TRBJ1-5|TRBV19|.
CASRRRRGQPQHF
TGTGCCAGTAGACGGCGGAGGGGTCAGCCCCAGCATTTT
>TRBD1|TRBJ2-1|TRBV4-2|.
CASSQVGTGGDNEQFF
TGTGCCAGCAGCCAAGTGGGGACAGGGGGGGACAATGAGCAGTTCTTC
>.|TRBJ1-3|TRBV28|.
CASSFRTIGNTIYF
TGTGCCAGCAGTTTTCGGACCATCGGAAACACCATATATTTT
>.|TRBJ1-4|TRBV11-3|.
CASSTEAGDIEKLFF
TGTGCCAGCAGCACGGAGGCGGGGGATATCGAAAAACTGTTTTTT
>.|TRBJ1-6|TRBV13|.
CASSLVSGHLTSPLHF
TGTGCCAGCAGCTTAGTATCTGGACACTTAACTTCACCCCTCCACTTT
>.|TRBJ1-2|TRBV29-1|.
CSVEVVKGGNYGYTF
TGCAGCGTTGAAGTGGTAAAGGGGGGAAACTATGGCTACACCTTC
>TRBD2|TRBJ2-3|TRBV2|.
CASRGTSAGGDTQYF
TGTGCCAGCAGGGGGACTAGCGCGGGTGGGGATACGCAGTATTTT
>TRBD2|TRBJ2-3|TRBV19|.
CASSIVAAGAPDTQYF
TGTGCCAGTAGTATAGTGGCAGCGGGGGCACCAGATACGCAGTATTTT
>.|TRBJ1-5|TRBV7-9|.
CASSFGGRALQPQHF
TGTGCCAGCAGCTTCGGCGGGAGGGCCTTACAGCCCCAGCATTTT
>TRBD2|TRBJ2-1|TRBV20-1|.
CSASRGGQAYNEQFF
TGCAGTGCTAGTCGGGGGGGGCAAGCCTACAATGAGCAGTTCTTC